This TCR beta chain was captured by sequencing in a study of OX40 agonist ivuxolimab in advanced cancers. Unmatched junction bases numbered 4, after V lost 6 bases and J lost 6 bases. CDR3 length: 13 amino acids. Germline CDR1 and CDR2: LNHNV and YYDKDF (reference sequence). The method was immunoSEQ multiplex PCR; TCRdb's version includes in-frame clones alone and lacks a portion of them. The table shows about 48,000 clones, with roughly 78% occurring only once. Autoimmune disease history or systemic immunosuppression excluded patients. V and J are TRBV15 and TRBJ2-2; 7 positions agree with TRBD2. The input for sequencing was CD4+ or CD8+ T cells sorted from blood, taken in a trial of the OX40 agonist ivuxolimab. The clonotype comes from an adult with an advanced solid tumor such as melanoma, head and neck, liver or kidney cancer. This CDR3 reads CATRLASAGELFF. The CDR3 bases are TGTGCCACCAGACTAGCGAGCGCCGGGGAGCTGTTTTTT.